The 22 T cell receptor beta chains given below trace back to one sample, sequenced in a study of T-cell reconstitution after alpha-beta-depleted transplantation in children. A library of TCRbeta sequences, prepared with unique molecular identifiers, was generated. MiXCR, applied by TCRdb to the PCR reads, yields one record per CDR3 protein. The sample lists about 91,000 distinct CDR3 sequences, about 8% occurring once. This specimen was PBMCs from the stem cell graft donor, taken from the stem cell graft. The receptors were sampled from a human donor who donated a stem cell graft to a child with congenital amegakaryocytic thrombocytopenia.

This clonotype was observed at least ten times. This chain joins TRBV30 and TRBJ1-1, with D unresolved. V was trimmed by 3 bases and J by 3 bases, leaving 8 bases between them. CDR3 length: 12 amino acids. Germline CDR1 and CDR2: GTSNPN and SVGIG (reference sequence). This chain's CDR3 is CAWSSSDTEAFF. DNA of the CDR3: TGTGCCTGGAGCAGTTCTGACACTGAAGCTTTCTTT.

The chain couples TRBV25-1 to TRBJ1-1, with 7 bases identical to TRBD1. V dropped 7 bases and J dropped 0; count of bases not matched to a gene: 11. CDR1 MGHDK and CDR2 SYGVNS come from the germline V gene. This CDR3 comprises 16 residues. This chain's CDR3 is CASIQSGGPMNTEAFF. The DNA for the CDR3 is TGTGCCAGCATTCAGTCAGGGGGTCCGATGAACACTGAAGCTTTCTTT.

Many counts were recorded for this clonotype. This chain connects TRBV14 to TRBJ1-1; D gene unclear. Trimming cost V 4 bases and J 4 bases, with 16 bases left between them. The CDR3 runs to 15 residues. CDR1 SGHDN and CDR2 FVKESK come from the germline V gene. In DNA form, the CDR3 reads TGTGCCAGCAGCCGATATTTCGGATTCGGCACTGAAGCTTTCTTT. Protein product: CASSRYFGFGTEAFF.

This clonotype was counted between two and nine times. The CDR3 is CASSARDRGVPDTQYF. The CDR3 nucleotides read TGTGCCAGCAGCGCCCGGGACAGGGGGGTTCCAGATACGCAGTATTTT. The chain uses TRBV3-1 and TRBJ2-3, with 11 bases lining up with TRBD1. The CDR3 totals 16 residues. The ends lost 5 bases at V and 4 bases at J; junction bases unmatched: 8. The germline V gene has CDR1 LGHDT and CDR2 YNNKEL (reference sequence).

The chain uses TRBV5-1 and TRBJ2-5; 11 bases line up with TRBD2. The germline V gene encodes CDR1 SGHRS and CDR2 YFSETQ. There are 15 residues in the CDR3. V lost 4 bases, J lost 4 bases, and 6 bases stayed unmatched. The CDR3 region is CASSSSGGAPETQYF. The CDR3 bases are TGCGCCAGCAGCAGTAGCGGGGGGGCCCCAGAGACCCAGTACTTC.

The chain combines TRBV6-2 or TRBV6-3 with TRBJ2-7; the D is unclear. The CDR3 runs 14 residues. Trimming shortened V by 4 bases and J by 3 bases, and 13 bases separated the two germline ends. CDR1 is MNHEY, CDR2 SVGEGT, per germline. The CDR3 nucleotides read TGTGCCAGCAGTTCCTACCTAATGAACTACGAGCAGTACTTC. The encoded protein is CASSSYLMNYEQYF.

The chain is built from TRBV11-3 and TRBJ2-1; the D gene could be TRBD1 or TRBD2 (6 bases each). The germline V gene has CDR1 SGHNT and CDR2 YENEEA. V lost 1 base, J lost 5 bases, and 15 bases lay in between. The CDR3 sequence is 16 residues long. CDR3 region: CASSLASGGGHNEQFF. CDR3 coding DNA: TGTGCCAGCAGCTTAGCAAGCGGAGGGGGGCACAATGAGCAGTTCTTC.

This clonotype has a count of ten or more. This rearrangement joins TRBV5-1 to TRBJ2-5, with D possibly TRBD1 on 5 matching bases. Germline CDR1 is SGHRS and CDR2 is YFSETQ. Trimming shortened V by 0 bases and J by 2 bases, and 8 bases separated the two germline ends. CDR3 size: 14 residues. CDR3 DNA: TGCGCCAGCAGCTTGGTTCCAGGGCAAGAGACCCAGTACTTC. Its protein is CASSLVPGQETQYF.

This clonotype appeared many times. The chain carries TRBV6-2 or TRBV6-3 and TRBJ1-1; no reliable D call. The CDR3 covers 11 residues. Per germline, CDR1 MNHEY and CDR2 SVGEGT. V shed 6 bases and J shed 7 bases, with 9 bases lying between them. As DNA, the CDR3 is TGTGCCAGCAGAACAAGATTTGAAGCTTTCTTT. This gives the protein CASRTRFEAFF.

This clonotype was detected ten times or more. The chain combines TRBV20-1 with TRBJ1-5; D is undetermined. Trimming shortened V by 0 bases and J by 3 bases, and 15 bases separated the two germline ends. Germline V gene lookup returns CDR1 DFQATT and CDR2 SNEGSKA (reference sequence). The CDR3 spans 16 residues. The CDR3 region has the DNA TGCAGTGCTAGAGAAAGGGCCGACCGAGTCAATCAGCCCCAGCATTTT. It yields the protein CSARERADRVNQPQHF.

This clonotype was recorded at least ten times. The chain recombines TRBV12-3 or TRBV12-4 with TRBJ1-1; D not certain. The germline V and J ends were trimmed by 3 bases and 8 bases, with 13 bases remaining between them. This CDR3 has 13 residues. CDR3 coding DNA: TGTGCCAGCAGTTTTAAGGCAGAGTCAGAAGCTTTCTTT. Translated: CASSFKAESEAFF.

This clonotype showed up many times. The V gene is TRBV5-1, the J gene TRBJ2-7; 8 bases line up with TRBD2. Looked up from germline, CDR1 is SGHRS and CDR2 is YFSETQ. This CDR3 region has 15 residues. Trimming cost V 0 bases and J 3 bases; bases outside gene matches: 5. The CDR3 loop reads CASSLGGGGIYEQYF. CDR3 nucleotide sequence: TGCGCCAGCAGCTTGGGGGGCGGGGGGATCTACGAGCAGTACTTC.

This clonotype was recorded at least ten times. This chain connects TRBV5-1 to TRBJ2-2, with 8 bases matching TRBD1. V was clipped by 2 bases and J by 4 bases; unmatched bases: 10. The CDR3 runs 17 residues. CDR1 and CDR2 from the germline V gene are SGHRS and YFSETQ. The DNA for the CDR3 is TGCGCCAGCAGCTTCGACCTTTGGACAGGGCGCACCGGGGAGCTGTTTTTT. Protein sequence: CASSFDLWTGRTGELFF.

The sample holds many counts of this clonotype. This rearrangement joins TRBV15 to TRBJ2-1, with D tentatively TRBD2 (6 bases). The CDR3 consists of 15 residues. Germline CDR1 is LNHNV and CDR2 is YYDKDF (reference sequence). V was shortened by 1 base and J by 1 base, with 8 bases between the two germline ends. The CDR3 protein is CATSRGAGSYNEQFF. The CDR3 bases are TGTGCCACCAGCAGAGGAGCGGGTTCCTACAATGAGCAGTTCTTC.

This clonotype was picked up many times. The chain is built from TRBV3-1 and TRBJ1-2; TRBD1 agrees at 11 bases. After removal of 4 bases from V and 6 bases from J, the junction contained 13 bases not matched to a gene. Germline CDR1 and CDR2: LGHDT and YNNKEL (reference sequence). CDR3 length: 17 amino acids. The CDR3 DNA follows: TGTGCCAGCAGCCCTAGAGTGGACAGGGGGCCCAGGGATGGCTACACCTTC. Its protein is CASSPRVDRGPRDGYTF. Full variable domain (missing parts from reference TRBV3-1 and TRBJ1-2): DTAVSQTPKYLVTQMGNDKSIKCEQNLGHDTMYWYKQDSKKFLKIMFSYNNKELIINETVPNRFSPKSPDKAHLNLHINSLELGDSAVYFCASSPRVDRGPRDGYTFGSGTRLTVV.

The sample holds many counts of this clonotype. V gene TRBV10-3 combines with J gene TRBJ2-5; D not resolved. The CDR3 totals 16 residues. Germline V gene sequence: CDR1 ENHRY, CDR2 SYGVKD. Trimming stripped 3 bases from V and 1 base from J, with 15 bases between. The CDR3 nucleotides read TGTGCCATCAGTGAAGGTTTGCGCGCGACCCAAGAGACCCAGTACTTC. Translation: CAISEGLRATQETQYF.

This clonotype was observed at least ten times. The rearrangement links TRBV3-1 to TRBJ2-1, with D possibly matching TRBD2 (6 bases). The CDR3 spans 13 residues. Germline V CDR1 and CDR2: LGHDT, YNNKEL (reference sequence). Trimming removed 4 bases from V and 5 bases from J, with 9 bases in between. For the CDR3, the DNA is TGTGCCAGCAGCCGGGACTTAAACAATGAGCAGTTCTTC. Amino acid sequence: CASSRDLNNEQFF.

There are many counts of this clonotype. The chain recombines TRBV5-1 with TRBJ2-2; D perhaps matches TRBD2 (6 bases). V was trimmed by 0 bases and J by 0 bases, leaving 12 bases between them. Germline CDR1 SGHRS, CDR2 YFSETQ. CDR3 length: 17 amino acids. CDR3 sequence (DNA): TGCGCCAGCAGCTTGGCTTCGGCTAGCGCGAACACCGGGGAGCTGTTTTTT. Its translation: CASSLASASANTGELFF.

This clonotype was observed many times. The chain uses TRBV7-8 and TRBJ1-6; D is possibly TRBD1 (5 bases). Germline CDR1 reads SGHVS; CDR2 reads FQNEAQ. There are 15 residues in the CDR3. Trimming stripped 3 bases from V and 7 bases from J, with 13 bases between. The CDR3 DNA reads TGTGCCAGCAGCTTGGGGGAACTAGGGAATTCACCCCTCCACTTT. Translated: CASSLGELGNSPLHF. Drawing the rest from reference TRBV7-8 and TRBJ1-6, the complete variable domain is GAGVSQSPRYKVAKRGQDVALRCDPISGHVSLFWYQQALGQGPEFLTYFQNEAQLDKSGLPSDRFFAERPEGSVSTLKIQRTQQEDSAVYLCASSLGELGNSPLHFGNGTRLTVT.

The table lists this clonotype with many counts. The chain carries TRBV20-1 and TRBJ2-7, with TRBD1 matching 8 bases. The junction had 6 bases not matched to a gene; V was cut back by 2 bases and J by 3 bases. In germline, CDR1 is DFQATT, CDR2 SNEGSKA (reference sequence). This CDR3 is built from 14 residues. The chain's CDR3 is CSARSTGTGYEQYF. CDR3 nucleotide sequence: TGCAGTGCTAGATCCACCGGGACAGGCTACGAGCAGTACTTC.

This clonotype was recorded once. The J gene is TRBJ1-1, the V gene TRBV18, with TRBD1 as a possible D gene (6 bases). V lost 2 bases, J lost 7 bases, and 20 bases lay in between. CDR3 length equals 16 residues. The germline V gene encodes CDR1 KGHSH and CDR2 LQKENI. The CDR3 region is CASSPASGTRDDEAFF. In nucleotides, the CDR3 is TGTGCCAGCTCACCAGCCTCCGGGACAAGGGACGATGAAGCTTTCTTT.

This clonotype was seen at least ten times. The chain couples TRBV29-1 to TRBJ1-2, with TRBD1 identical over 9 bases. Germline V gene data show CDR1 as SQVTM and CDR2 as ANQGSEA. This CDR3 comprises 16 residues. The V gene end was trimmed by 1 base and the J gene end by 5 bases; junction bases not matched to a gene: 11. DNA of the CDR3: TGCAGCGTTGAAGGCACCCCGGACAGGGGAGGTTATGGCTACACCTTC. Its protein is CSVEGTPDRGGYGYTF.